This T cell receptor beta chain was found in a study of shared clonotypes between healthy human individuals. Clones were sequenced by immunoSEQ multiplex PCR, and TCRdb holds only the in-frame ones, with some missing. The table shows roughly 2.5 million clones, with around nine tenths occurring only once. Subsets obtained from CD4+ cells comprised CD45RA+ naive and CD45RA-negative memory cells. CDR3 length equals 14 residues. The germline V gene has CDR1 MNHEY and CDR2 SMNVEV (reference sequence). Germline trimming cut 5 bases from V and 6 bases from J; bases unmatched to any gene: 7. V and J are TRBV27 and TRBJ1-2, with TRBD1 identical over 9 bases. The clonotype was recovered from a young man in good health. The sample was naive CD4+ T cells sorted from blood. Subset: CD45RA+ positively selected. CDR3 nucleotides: TGTGCCAGCAGTCTGAGAACAGGGGGCAATGGCTACACCTTC. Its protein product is CASSLRTGGNGYTF.